The T cell receptor (beta chain) described here comes from a study of T cell repertoires in cytomegalovirus infection. For the study at large: Recently identified HLA-C-restricted and well-studied HLA-B-restricted CMV epitopes were used. It can be stated that public TCR beta signatures indicated CMV infection as well as a matching HLA type. Points from the study as a whole: Carriers of CMV plus the relevant HLA were identified by cumulative public TCR beta family frequency. Clonotypes of TCR beta that were HLA-C-restricted and CMV-specific dominated the ex vivo response.

This clonotype was seen a few times. No antigen is known for it. TCRdb reanalysed the reads using MiXCR and keeps one entry per CDR3 protein. Of some 350,000 distinct CDR3 sequences in the sample, nearly 35% were seen once. The receptor was isolated from a human donor in good health (CMV status not recorded). Some clones in this sample may be carry-over from other donors' samples. The sample here was cultured PBMCs, taken from culture after CMV antigen stimulation.

The chain's CDR3 is CASSLVSSGTYEQYF. CDR3 nucleotides: TGTGCCAGCAGCTTAGTATCTAGCGGGACCTACGAGCAGTACTTC. This chain links TRBV7-9 with TRBJ2-7; 9 bases match TRBD2. This CDR3 has 15 amino acids. From germline, CDR1 is SEHNR and CDR2 FQNEAQ (reference sequence). J lost 2 bases, V lost 1 base, and 3 bases had no gene match. The full variable domain, with the rest looked up from reference TRBV7-9 and TRBJ2-7, is DTGVSQNPRHKITKRGQNVTFRCDPISEHNRLYWYRQTLGQGPEFLTYFQNEAQLEKSRLLSDRFSAERPKGSFSTLEIQRTEQGDSAMYLCASSLVSSGTYEQYFGPGTRLTVT.